The rows below give T cell receptor beta chains drawn from one sample of a study of T cell responses to AZD1222 COVID-19 vaccine. Clones were read by immunoSEQ multiplex PCR, and TCRdb kept only the in-frame ones, dropping some. This sample carries 98,000 or so clones, 70% to 90% of them seen once, and the ten largest clones take 3% to 3.5%. This sample comprised peripheral blood, obtained on day 0 of AZD1222 vaccination. These receptor sequences come from an adult in good health. Each CDR3 is given with its conserved first and last residue. D genes are given only for firm matches. Clone size is not always given. Where it is, it says once, few, many or a class for expanded clones.

V gene: TRBV7-9
D gene: .
clone size: .
J gene: TRBJ1-5
CDR3 protein: CASSLVHEILSNQPQHF
CDR3 DNA: TGTGCCAGCAGCTTAGTTCACGAGATTTTGAGCAATCAGCCCCAGCATTTT

V gene: TRBV9
D gene: TRBD2
clone size: .
J gene: TRBJ2-3
CDR3 protein: CASSVGLAGGRTDTQYF
CDR3 DNA: TGTGCCAGCAGCGTAGGGCTAGCGGGGGGGCGCACAGATACGCAGTATTTT

V gene: TRBV18
D gene: .
clone size: .
J gene: TRBJ1-4
CDR3 protein: CASSPAGEAGEKLFF
CDR3 DNA: TGTGCCAGCTCACCCGCGGGAGAGGCCGGAGAAAAACTGTTTTTT

V gene: TRBV6-5
D gene: .
clone size: .
J gene: TRBJ1-2
CDR3 protein: CASSYSMATRGYGYTF
CDR3 DNA: TGTGCCAGCAGTTACTCGATGGCAACGAGGGGCTATGGCTACACCTTC

V gene: TRBV12-3/TRBV12-4
D gene: .
clone size: .
J gene: TRBJ2-7
CDR3 protein: CASSRGTHEQYF
CDR3 DNA: TGTGCCAGCAGTAGGGGGACCCACGAGCAGTACTTC

V gene: TRBV7-9
D gene: .
clone size: .
J gene: TRBJ1-4
CDR3 protein: CASSLSRQRVVEANEKLFF
CDR3 DNA: TGTGCCAGCAGCTTGAGCCGGCAGAGGGTGGTGGAGGCTAATGAAAAACTGTTTTTT

V gene: TRBV25-1
D gene: .
clone size: .
J gene: TRBJ2-1
CDR3 protein: CASSGLSKGFNEQFF
CDR3 DNA: TGTGCCAGCAGTGGACTGAGTAAGGGGTTCAATGAGCAGTTCTTC

V gene: TRBV19
D gene: .
clone size: .
J gene: TRBJ1-6
CDR3 protein: CASRFGRQGNNDIYNSPLHF
CDR3 DNA: TGTGCCAGTAGGTTTGGGCGTCAGGGTAATAATGACATCTATAATTCACCCCTCCACTTT

V gene: TRBV5-4
D gene: .
clone size: .
J gene: TRBJ2-1
CDR3 protein: CASSLAIFNEQFF
CDR3 DNA: TGTGCCAGCAGCTTGGCCATCTTTAATGAGCAGTTCTTC

V gene: TRBV19
D gene: TRBD1
clone size: .
J gene: TRBJ2-7
CDR3 protein: CASTMTGTYEQYF
CDR3 DNA: TGTGCCAGTACCATGACAGGGACCTACGAGCAGTACTTC

V gene: TRBV7-2
D gene: .
clone size: .
J gene: TRBJ1-2
CDR3 protein: CASSLEMAGRNGYTF
CDR3 DNA: TGTGCCAGCAGCTTAGAGATGGCAGGGAGGAATGGCTACACCTTC

V gene: TRBV20-1
D gene: .
clone size: .
J gene: TRBJ2-7
CDR3 protein: CSASPINEQYF
CDR3 DNA: TGCAGTGCTAGCCCTATCAACGAGCAGTACTTC

V gene: TRBV19
D gene: .
clone size: once
J gene: TRBJ2-7
CDR3 protein: CASSIASGTRTNEQYF
CDR3 DNA: TGTGCCAGTAGTATAGCATCGGGAACTAGAACCAACGAGCAGTACTTC

V gene: TRBV6-5
D gene: .
clone size: once
J gene: TRBJ1-6
CDR3 protein: CASSRPGENNSPLHF
CDR3 DNA: TGTGCCAGCAGTCGCCCGGGGGAGAATAATTCACCCCTCCACTTT

V gene: TRBV5-1
D gene: .
clone size: .
J gene: TRBJ2-5
CDR3 protein: CASSLAEAIQGTKETQYF
CDR3 DNA: TGCGCCAGCAGCTTGGCAGAGGCAATACAGGGCACGAAAGAGACCCAGTACTTC

V gene: TRBV7-7
D gene: .
clone size: .
J gene: TRBJ2-7
CDR3 protein: CASSSTDGPTYEQYF
CDR3 DNA: TGTGCCAGCAGCTCAACCGACGGACCAACCTACGAGCAGTACTTC

V gene: TRBV28
D gene: .
clone size: .
J gene: TRBJ2-7
CDR3 protein: CASSLIPRAGEQYF
CDR3 DNA: TGTGCCAGCAGTTTAATCCCCAGGGCGGGTGAGCAGTACTTC

V gene: TRBV7-9
D gene: .
clone size: .
J gene: TRBJ1-2
CDR3 protein: CASSFSGKRGYGYTF
CDR3 DNA: TGTGCCAGCAGCTTCTCGGGGAAGAGGGGCTATGGCTACACCTTC

V gene: TRBV3-1/TRBV3-2
D gene: TRBD1
clone size: .
J gene: TRBJ1-1
CDR3 protein: CASSPALQGAGTEAFF
CDR3 DNA: TGTGCCAGCAGCCCCGCCCTACAGGGGGCTGGGACTGAAGCTTTCTTT

V gene: TRBV12-3/TRBV12-4
D gene: .
clone size: .
J gene: TRBJ1-1
CDR3 protein: CASILDFPAEAFF
CDR3 DNA: TGTGCCAGCATCCTGGACTTTCCGGCTGAAGCTTTCTTT

V gene: TRBV6-1
D gene: .
clone size: .
J gene: TRBJ1-5
CDR3 protein: CASSEAQPQHF
CDR3 DNA: TGTGCCAGCAGTGAAGCCCAGCCCCAGCATTTT

V gene: TRBV28
D gene: .
clone size: .
J gene: TRBJ1-1
CDR3 protein: CASLRLNTEAFF
CDR3 DNA: TGTGCCAGTCTTAGGCTGAACACTGAAGCTTTCTTT

V gene: TRBV7-3
D gene: .
clone size: .
J gene: TRBJ2-2
CDR3 protein: CASSLLGTGELFF
CDR3 DNA: TGTGCCAGCAGCTTATTGGGCACCGGGGAGCTGTTTTTT

V gene: TRBV7-2
D gene: TRBD1
clone size: few
J gene: TRBJ1-2
CDR3 protein: CASSLGQGTDYGYTF
CDR3 DNA: TGTGCCAGCAGCTTAGGACAGGGGACAGACTATGGCTACACCTTC

V gene: TRBV2
D gene: .
clone size: .
J gene: TRBJ1-2
CDR3 protein: CASSEARGAYGYTF
CDR3 DNA: TGTGCCAGCAGTGAAGCGCGGGGGGCGTACGGCTACACCTTC

V gene: TRBV12-3/TRBV12-4
D gene: .
clone size: few
J gene: TRBJ1-6
CDR3 protein: CASSPGDRRNLHF
CDR3 DNA: TGTGCCAGCAGCCCAGGGGACCGAAGGAACCTCCACTTT

V gene: TRBV4-1
D gene: TRBD2
clone size: .
J gene: TRBJ2-1
CDR3 protein: CASSQDLSGGGYNEQFF
CDR3 DNA: TGCGCCAGCAGCCAAGATCTGAGCGGGGGGGGTTACAATGAGCAGTTCTTC

V gene: TRBV28
D gene: TRBD1
clone size: .
J gene: TRBJ2-5
CDR3 protein: CASTGGGSETQYF
CDR3 DNA: TGTGCCAGCACAGGGGGCGGGTCAGAGACCCAGTACTTC

V gene: TRBV7-2
D gene: .
clone size: once
J gene: TRBJ1-2
CDR3 protein: CASSLGGQYYGYTF
CDR3 DNA: TGTGCCAGCAGCTTAGGCGGGCAGTACTATGGCTACACCTTC

V gene: TRBV19
D gene: .
clone size: .
J gene: TRBJ2-7
CDR3 protein: CASSTSGTHGLYEQYF
CDR3 DNA: TGTGCCAGTAGTACCTCGGGGACTCACGGCCTCTACGAGCAGTACTTC

V gene: TRBV11-3
D gene: .
clone size: .
J gene: TRBJ2-1
CDR3 protein: CASSGSWGNEQFF
CDR3 DNA: TGTGCCAGCAGCGGGTCGTGGGGGAATGAGCAGTTCTTC

V gene: TRBV10-1
D gene: TRBD1
clone size: .
J gene: TRBJ2-7
CDR3 protein: CASNSDRGDEQYF
CDR3 DNA: TGCGCCAGCAACTCCGACAGGGGGGACGAGCAGTACTTC

V gene: TRBV5-1
D gene: .
clone size: .
J gene: TRBJ2-5
CDR3 protein: CASSKRRGTQETQYF
CDR3 DNA: TGCGCCAGCAGCAAACGACGGGGTACCCAAGAGACCCAGTACTTC

V gene: TRBV2
D gene: TRBD1
clone size: .
J gene: TRBJ1-5
CDR3 protein: CASKSPGGRNQPQHF
CDR3 DNA: TGTGCCAGCAAATCCCCAGGGGGCAGAAATCAGCCCCAGCATTTT

V gene: TRBV7-9
D gene: .
clone size: .
J gene: TRBJ2-3
CDR3 protein: CASSLGVGLADTQYF
CDR3 DNA: TGTGCCAGCAGCCTGGGGGTGGGACTTGCAGATACGCAGTATTTT

V gene: TRBV28
D gene: TRBD2
clone size: .
J gene: TRBJ2-2
CDR3 protein: CASSLIAGAGTGELFF
CDR3 DNA: TGTGCCAGCAGTCTAATAGCGGGGGCCGGCACCGGGGAGCTGTTTTTT

V gene: TRBV12-3/TRBV12-4
D gene: .
clone size: .
J gene: TRBJ1-6
CDR3 protein: CASSRGNSPLHF
CDR3 DNA: TGTGCCAGCAGTAGGGGGAATTCACCCCTCCACTTT

V gene: TRBV30
D gene: .
clone size: .
J gene: TRBJ2-3
CDR3 protein: CAWEAQTTDTQYF
CDR3 DNA: TGTGCCTGGGAAGCGCAAACCACAGATACGCAGTATTTT

V gene: TRBV19
D gene: .
clone size: .
J gene: TRBJ1-5
CDR3 protein: CASSIGRGSNQPQHF
CDR3 DNA: TGTGCCAGTAGTATTGGCAGGGGCAGCAATCAGCCCCAGCATTTT

V gene: TRBV13
D gene: .
clone size: .
J gene: TRBJ2-1
CDR3 protein: CASSGETRGMNEQFF
CDR3 DNA: TGTGCCAGCAGCGGGGAGACTAGGGGGATGAATGAGCAGTTCTTC

V gene: TRBV4-2
D gene: .
clone size: .
J gene: TRBJ2-5
CDR3 protein: CASSQPLGGGTQYF
CDR3 DNA: TGTGCCAGCAGCCAACCACTAGGTGGAGGGACCCAGTACTTC

V gene: TRBV7-8
D gene: TRBD2
clone size: .
J gene: TRBJ2-7
CDR3 protein: CASSSREGLGSYEQYF
CDR3 DNA: TGTGCCAGCAGCTCCCGGGAGGGGTTAGGTTCCTACGAGCAGTACTTC

V gene: TRBV24-1
D gene: .
clone size: .
J gene: TRBJ2-7
CDR3 protein: CATSDSSRAEQYF
CDR3 DNA: TGTGCCACCAGTGATTCGAGTCGCGCCGAGCAGTACTTC

V gene: TRBV2
D gene: .
clone size: .
J gene: TRBJ1-3
CDR3 protein: CASSEQGVGNTIYF
CDR3 DNA: TGTGCCAGCAGTGAACAGGGAGTAGGAAACACCATATATTTT

V gene: TRBV19
D gene: .
clone size: .
J gene: TRBJ2-5
CDR3 protein: CASSIDGGRGETQYF
CDR3 DNA: TGTGCCAGTAGTATAGATGGAGGCAGGGGAGAGACCCAGTACTTC

V gene: TRBV5-1
D gene: TRBD1
clone size: .
J gene: TRBJ2-2
CDR3 protein: CASSSRQGGFTGELFF
CDR3 DNA: TGCGCCAGCAGCTCAAGACAGGGTGGGTTCACCGGGGAGCTGTTTTTT

V gene: TRBV7-2
D gene: TRBD1
clone size: .
J gene: TRBJ1-4
CDR3 protein: CASSLNRDRAGKLFF
CDR3 DNA: TGTGCCAGCAGCTTGAACCGGGACAGGGCGGGAAAACTGTTTTTT

V gene: TRBV7-6
D gene: TRBD1
clone size: few
J gene: TRBJ1-1
CDR3 protein: CASSIRTGGRVTEAFF
CDR3 DNA: TGTGCCAGCAGCATCAGAACAGGGGGTAGGGTGACTGAAGCTTTCTTT